This T cell receptor beta chain is drawn from a study of cytomegalovirus exposure and HLA in healthy donors. Study context: Samples from HLA-typed donors yielded about 80 million unique TCRs in an early data release. General study findings and limits: Most TCR sequences were seen very rarely across donors, but some public TCRs occurred in many. Highly shared variants forming one cluster were likely a sequencing artifact.

This clone was seen more than once but under ten times. The antigen is unknown. Amplification used 60 Vbeta primers and 13 Jbeta primers. Only in-frame clones appear in the TCRdb table, and some are missing; sequencing was by immunoSEQ multiplex PCR. Here the sample spans more than 150,000 clones, 75% to 80% being singletons. The receptor comes from a woman aged 30 to 39 in good health and CMV-seropositive. Sample: PBMCs.

The CDR3 loop reads CASSLARRLSTGDTQYF. The CDR3 bases are TGCGCCAGCAGCTTGGCTCGCCGGTTATCCACCGGGGATACGCAGTATTTT. This sequence joins TRBV5-1 and TRBJ2-3; D call uncertain. In germline, CDR1 is SGHRS, CDR2 YFSETQ. This CDR3 is 17 amino acids long. The germline V and J ends were trimmed by 0 bases and 6 bases, with 20 bases remaining between them.